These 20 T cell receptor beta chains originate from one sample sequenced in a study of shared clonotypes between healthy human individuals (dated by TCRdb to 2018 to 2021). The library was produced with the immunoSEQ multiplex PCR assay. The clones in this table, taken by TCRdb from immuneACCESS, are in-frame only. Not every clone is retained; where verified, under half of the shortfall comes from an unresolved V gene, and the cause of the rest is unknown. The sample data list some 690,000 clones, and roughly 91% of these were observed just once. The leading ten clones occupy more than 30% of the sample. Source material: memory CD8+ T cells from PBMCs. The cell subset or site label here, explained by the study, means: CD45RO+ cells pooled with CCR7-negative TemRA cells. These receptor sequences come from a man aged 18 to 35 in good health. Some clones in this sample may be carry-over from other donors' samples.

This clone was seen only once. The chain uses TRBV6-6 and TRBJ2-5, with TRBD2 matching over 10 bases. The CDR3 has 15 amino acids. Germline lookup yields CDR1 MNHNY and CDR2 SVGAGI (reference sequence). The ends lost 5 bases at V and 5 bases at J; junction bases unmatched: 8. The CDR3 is CASSTGGTSVETQYF. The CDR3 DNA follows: TGTGCCAGCAGTACGGGCGGGACTAGCGTGGAGACCCAGTACTTC.

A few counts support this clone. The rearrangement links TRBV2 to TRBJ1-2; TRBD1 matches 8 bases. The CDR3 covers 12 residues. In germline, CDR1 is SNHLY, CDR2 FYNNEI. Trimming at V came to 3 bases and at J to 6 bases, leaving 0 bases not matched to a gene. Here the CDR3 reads CASSEDRDGYTF. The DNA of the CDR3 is TGTGCCAGCAGTGAGGACAGGGATGGCTACACCTTC.

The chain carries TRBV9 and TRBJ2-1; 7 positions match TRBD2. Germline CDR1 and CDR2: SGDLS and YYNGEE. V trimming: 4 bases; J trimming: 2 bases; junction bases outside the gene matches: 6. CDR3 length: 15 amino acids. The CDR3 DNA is TGTGCCAGCAGCCCCCCGGGAGGTCCCTACAATGAGCAGTTCTTC. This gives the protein CASSPPGGPYNEQFF.

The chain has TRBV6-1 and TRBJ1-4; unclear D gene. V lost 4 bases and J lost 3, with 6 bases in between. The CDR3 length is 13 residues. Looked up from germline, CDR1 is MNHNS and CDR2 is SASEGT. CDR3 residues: CASSGRSNEKLFF. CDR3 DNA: TGTGCCAGCAGTGGCCGTTCTAATGAAAAACTGTTTTTT.

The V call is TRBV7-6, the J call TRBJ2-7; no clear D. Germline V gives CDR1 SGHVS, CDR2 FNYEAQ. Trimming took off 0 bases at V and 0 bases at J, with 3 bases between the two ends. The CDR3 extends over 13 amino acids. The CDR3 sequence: CASSLASSYEQYF. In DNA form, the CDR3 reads TGTGCCAGCAGCTTAGCGAGCTCCTACGAGCAGTACTTC.

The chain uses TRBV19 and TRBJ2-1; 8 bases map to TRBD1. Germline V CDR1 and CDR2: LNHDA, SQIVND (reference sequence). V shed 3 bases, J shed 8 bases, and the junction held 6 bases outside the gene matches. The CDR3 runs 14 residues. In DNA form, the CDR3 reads TGTGCCAGTAGTATGAGGGACAGGTTGGATGAGCAGTTCTTC. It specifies CASSMRDRLDEQFF.

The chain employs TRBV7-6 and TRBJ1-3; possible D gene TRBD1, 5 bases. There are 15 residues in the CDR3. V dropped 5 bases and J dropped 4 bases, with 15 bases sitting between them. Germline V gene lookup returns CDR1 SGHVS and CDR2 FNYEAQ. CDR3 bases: TGTGCCAGCAGCCCCACTTCAGGGCCCGGAAACACCATATATTTT. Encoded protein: CASSPTSGPGNTIYF. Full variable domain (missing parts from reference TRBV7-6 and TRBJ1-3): GAGVSQSPRYKVTKRGQDVALRCDPISGHVSLYWYRQALGQGPEFLTYFNYEAQQDKSGLPNDRFSAERPEGSISTLTIQRTEQRDSAMYRCASSPTSGPGNTIYFGEGSWLTVV.

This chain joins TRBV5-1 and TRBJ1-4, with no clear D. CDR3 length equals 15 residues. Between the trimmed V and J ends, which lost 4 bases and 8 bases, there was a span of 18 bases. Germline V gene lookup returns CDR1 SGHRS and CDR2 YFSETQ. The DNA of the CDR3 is TGCGCCAGCAGCAGCTGGCCAGCCGAGGGCGAAAAACTGTTTTTT. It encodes CASSSWPAEGEKLFF. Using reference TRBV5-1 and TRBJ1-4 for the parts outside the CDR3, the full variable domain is KAGVTQTPRYLIKTRGQQVTLSCSPISGHRSVSWYQQTPGQGLQFLFEYFSETQRNKGNFPGRFSGRQFSNSRSEMNVSTLELGDSALYLCASSSWPAEGEKLFFGSGTQLSVL.

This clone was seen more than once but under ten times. The CDR3 loop is CASSIGRAKETQYF. CDR3 coding DNA: TGTGCCAGCAGCATCGGGAGGGCTAAAGAGACCCAGTACTTC. The chain is built from TRBV5-4 and TRBJ2-5, with 8 positions matching TRBD2. Per germline, CDR1 SGHNT and CDR2 YYREEE (reference sequence). This CDR3 spans 14 amino acids. The V gene end was trimmed by 4 bases and the J gene end by 3 bases; junction bases not matched to a gene: 5.

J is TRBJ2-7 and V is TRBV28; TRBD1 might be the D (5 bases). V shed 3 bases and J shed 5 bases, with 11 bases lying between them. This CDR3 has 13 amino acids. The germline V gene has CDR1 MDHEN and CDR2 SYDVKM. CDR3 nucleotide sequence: TGTGCCAGCAGTTTTATCAGGGTAGACGAGCAGTACTTC. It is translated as CASSFIRVDEQYF.

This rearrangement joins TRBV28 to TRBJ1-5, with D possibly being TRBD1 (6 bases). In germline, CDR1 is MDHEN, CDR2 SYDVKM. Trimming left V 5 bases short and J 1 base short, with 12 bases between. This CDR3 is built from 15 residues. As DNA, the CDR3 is TGTGCCAGCAGTCACGGAGGGGGGAGCAATCAGCCCCAGCATTTT. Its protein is CASSHGGGSNQPQHF.

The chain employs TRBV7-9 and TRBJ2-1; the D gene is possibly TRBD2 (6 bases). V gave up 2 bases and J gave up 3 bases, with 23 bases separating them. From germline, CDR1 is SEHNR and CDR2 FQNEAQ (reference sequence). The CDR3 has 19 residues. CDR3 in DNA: TGTGCCAGCAGCTTACCCCTTAGTCTTTCGGGCGGGAACTACAATGAGCAGTTCTTC. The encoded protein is CASSLPLSLSGGNYNEQFF.

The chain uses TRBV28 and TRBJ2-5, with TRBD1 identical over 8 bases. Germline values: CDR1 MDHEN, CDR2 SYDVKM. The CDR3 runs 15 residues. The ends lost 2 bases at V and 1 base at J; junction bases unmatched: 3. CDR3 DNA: TGTGCCAGCAGTTTAGGCAGGGGGCCCCAAGAGACCCAGTACTTC. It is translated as CASSLGRGPQETQYF.

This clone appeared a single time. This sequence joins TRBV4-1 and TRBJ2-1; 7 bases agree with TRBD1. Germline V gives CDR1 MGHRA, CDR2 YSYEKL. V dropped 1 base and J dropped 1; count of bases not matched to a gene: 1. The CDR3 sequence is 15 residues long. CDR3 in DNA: TGCGCCAGCAGCCAAGCCAGGGGGTCCTACAATGAGCAGTTCTTC. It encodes CASSQARGSYNEQFF.

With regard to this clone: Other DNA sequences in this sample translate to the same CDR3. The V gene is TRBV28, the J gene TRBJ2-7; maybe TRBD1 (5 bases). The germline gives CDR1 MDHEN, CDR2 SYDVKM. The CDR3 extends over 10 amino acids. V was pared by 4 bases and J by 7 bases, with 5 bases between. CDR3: CASSSGEQYF. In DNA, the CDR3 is TGTGCCAGCAGTTCAGGGGAGCAGTACTTC.

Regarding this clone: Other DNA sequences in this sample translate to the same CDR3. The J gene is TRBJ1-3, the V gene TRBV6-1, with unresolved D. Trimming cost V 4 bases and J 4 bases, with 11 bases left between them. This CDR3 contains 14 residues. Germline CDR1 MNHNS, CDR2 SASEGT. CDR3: CASSVLGAGNTIYF. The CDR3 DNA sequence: TGTGCCAGCAGTGTTCTGGGAGCAGGAAACACCATATATTTT.

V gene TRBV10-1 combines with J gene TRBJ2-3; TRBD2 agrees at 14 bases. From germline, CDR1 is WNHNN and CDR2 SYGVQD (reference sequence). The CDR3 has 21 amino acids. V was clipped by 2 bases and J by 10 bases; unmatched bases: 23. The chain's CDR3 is CASSEPGQPEGLAGVQEAQYF. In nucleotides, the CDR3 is TGCGCCAGCAGTGAGCCCGGACAGCCGGAGGGACTAGCGGGAGTCCAAGAGGCGCAGTATTTT.

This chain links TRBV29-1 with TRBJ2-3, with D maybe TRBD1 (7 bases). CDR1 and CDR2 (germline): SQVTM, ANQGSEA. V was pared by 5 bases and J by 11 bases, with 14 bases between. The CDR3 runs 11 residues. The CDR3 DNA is TGCAGCGTTCCCAGACAGGGAGGGCAGTATTTT. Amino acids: CSVPRQGGQYF.

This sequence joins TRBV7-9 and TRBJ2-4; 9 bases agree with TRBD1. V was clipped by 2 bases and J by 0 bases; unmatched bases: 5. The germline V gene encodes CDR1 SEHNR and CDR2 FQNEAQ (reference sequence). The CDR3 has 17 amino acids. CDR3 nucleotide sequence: TGTGCCAGCAGCTTACCTGAACAGGGGGCAGCCAAAAACATTCAGTACTTC. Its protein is CASSLPEQGAAKNIQYF.

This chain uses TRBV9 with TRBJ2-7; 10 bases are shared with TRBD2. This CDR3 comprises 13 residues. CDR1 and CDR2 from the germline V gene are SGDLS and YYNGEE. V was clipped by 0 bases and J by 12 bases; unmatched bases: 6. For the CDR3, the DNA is TGTGCCAGCAGCGTAGGTCTAGCGGGAGTTCGGTACTTC. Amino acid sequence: CASSVGLAGVRYF.